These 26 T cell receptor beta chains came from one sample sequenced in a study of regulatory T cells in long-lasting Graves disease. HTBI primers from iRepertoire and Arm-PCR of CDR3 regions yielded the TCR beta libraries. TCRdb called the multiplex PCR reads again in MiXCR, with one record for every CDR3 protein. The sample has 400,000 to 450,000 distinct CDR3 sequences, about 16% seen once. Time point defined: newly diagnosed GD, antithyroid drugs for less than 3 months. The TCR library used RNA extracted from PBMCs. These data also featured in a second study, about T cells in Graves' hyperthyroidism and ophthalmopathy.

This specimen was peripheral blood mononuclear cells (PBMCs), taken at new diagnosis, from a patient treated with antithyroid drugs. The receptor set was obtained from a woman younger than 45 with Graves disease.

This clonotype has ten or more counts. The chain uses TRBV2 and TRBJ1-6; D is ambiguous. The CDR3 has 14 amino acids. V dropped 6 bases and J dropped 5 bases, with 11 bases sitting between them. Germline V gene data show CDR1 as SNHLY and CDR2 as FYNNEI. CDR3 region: CASSRQTDNSPLHF. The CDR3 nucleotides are TGTGCCAGCAGCCGGCAGACGGATAATTCACCCCTCCACTTT.

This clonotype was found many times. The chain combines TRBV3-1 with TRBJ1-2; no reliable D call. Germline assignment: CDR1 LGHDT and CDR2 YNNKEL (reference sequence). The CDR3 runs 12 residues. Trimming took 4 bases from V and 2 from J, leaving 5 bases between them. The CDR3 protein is CASSPGNYGYTF. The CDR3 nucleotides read TGTGCCAGCAGCCCTGGAAACTATGGCTACACCTTC.

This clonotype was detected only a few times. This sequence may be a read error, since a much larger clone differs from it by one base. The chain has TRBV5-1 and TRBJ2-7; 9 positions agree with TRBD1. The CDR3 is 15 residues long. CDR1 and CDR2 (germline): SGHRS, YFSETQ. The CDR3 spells CASSSGTGTRLEQCF. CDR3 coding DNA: TGCGCCAGCAGCTCTGGGACAGGGACTCGTTTGGAGCAGTGCTTC.

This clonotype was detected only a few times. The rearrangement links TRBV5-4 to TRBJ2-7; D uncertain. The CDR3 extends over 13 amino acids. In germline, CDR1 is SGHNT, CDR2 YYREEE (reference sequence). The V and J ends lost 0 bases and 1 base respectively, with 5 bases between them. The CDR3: CASSLDYSYEQYF. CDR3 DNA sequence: TGTGCCAGCAGCTTGGACTATTCCTACGAGCAGTACTTC.

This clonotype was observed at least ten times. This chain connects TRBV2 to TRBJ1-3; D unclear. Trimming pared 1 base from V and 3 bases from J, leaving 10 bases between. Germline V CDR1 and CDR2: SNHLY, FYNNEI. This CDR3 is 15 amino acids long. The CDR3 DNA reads TGTGCCAGCAGTGAAGGTCGGCAGGATGGAAACACCATATATTTT. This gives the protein CASSEGRQDGNTIYF.

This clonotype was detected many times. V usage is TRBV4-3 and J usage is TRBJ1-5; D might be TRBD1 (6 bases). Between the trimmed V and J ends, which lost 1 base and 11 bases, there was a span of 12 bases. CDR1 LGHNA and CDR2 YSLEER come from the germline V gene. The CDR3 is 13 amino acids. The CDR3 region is CASSQVLGGSQHF. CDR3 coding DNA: TGCGCCAGCAGCCAAGTTTTAGGGGGGTCCCAGCATTTT.

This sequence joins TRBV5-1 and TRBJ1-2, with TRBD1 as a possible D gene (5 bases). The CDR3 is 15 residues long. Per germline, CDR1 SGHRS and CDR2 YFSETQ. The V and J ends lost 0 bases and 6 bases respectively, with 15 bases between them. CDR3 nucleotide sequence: TGCGCCAGCAGCTTGGCCTGGGGGGTTCGGGATGGCTACACCTTC. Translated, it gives CASSLAWGVRDGYTF.

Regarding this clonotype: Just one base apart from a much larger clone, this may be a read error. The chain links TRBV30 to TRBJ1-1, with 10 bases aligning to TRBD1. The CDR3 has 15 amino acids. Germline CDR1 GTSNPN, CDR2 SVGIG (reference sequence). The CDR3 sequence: CTWHDRGLMNTEAFF. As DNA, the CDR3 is TGTACCTGGCACGACAGGGGGCTAATGAACACTGAAGCTTTCTTT.

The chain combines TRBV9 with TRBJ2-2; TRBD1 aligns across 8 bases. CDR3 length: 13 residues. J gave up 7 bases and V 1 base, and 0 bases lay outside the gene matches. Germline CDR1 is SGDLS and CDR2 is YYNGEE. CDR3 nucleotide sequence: TGTGCCAGCAGCGTAACAGGGGGCGGGGAGCTGTTTTTT. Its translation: CASSVTGGGELFF.

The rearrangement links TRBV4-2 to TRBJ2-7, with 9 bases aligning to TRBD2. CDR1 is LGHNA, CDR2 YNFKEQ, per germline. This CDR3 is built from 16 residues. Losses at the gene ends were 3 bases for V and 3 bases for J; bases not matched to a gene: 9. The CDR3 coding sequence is TGTGCCAGCAGCCAGGATCGGCGGGAGGGCGGCTACGAGCAGTACTTC. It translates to CASSQDRREGGYEQYF.

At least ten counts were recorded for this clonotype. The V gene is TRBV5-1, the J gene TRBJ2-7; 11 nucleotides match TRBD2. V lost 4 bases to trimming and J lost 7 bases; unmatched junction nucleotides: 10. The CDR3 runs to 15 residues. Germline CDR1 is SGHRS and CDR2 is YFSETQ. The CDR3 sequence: CASSPSPGTSGEQYF. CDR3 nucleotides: TGCGCCAGCAGCCCCAGTCCCGGGACTAGCGGTGAGCAGTACTTC.

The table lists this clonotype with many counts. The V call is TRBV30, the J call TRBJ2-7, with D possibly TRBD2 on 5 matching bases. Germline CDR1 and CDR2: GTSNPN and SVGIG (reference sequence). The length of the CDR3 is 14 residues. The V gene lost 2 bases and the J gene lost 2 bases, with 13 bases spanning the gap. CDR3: CAWSTGDGTYEQYF. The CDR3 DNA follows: TGTGCCTGGAGTACCGGGGATGGCACCTACGAGCAGTACTTC. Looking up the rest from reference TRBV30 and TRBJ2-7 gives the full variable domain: SQTIHQWPATLVQPVGSPLSLECTVEGTSNPNLYWYRQAAGRGLQLLFYSVGIGQISSEVPQNLSASRPQDRQFILSSKKLLLSDSGFYLCAWSTGDGTYEQYFGPGTRLTVT.

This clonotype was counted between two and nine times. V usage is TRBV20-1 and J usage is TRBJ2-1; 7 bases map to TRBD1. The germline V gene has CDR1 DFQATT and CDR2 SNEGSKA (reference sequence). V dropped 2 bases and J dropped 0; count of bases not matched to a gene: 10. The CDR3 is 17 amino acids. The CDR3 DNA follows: TGCAGTGCTAGACCCTCCGGACAGGCCAGCTCCTACAATGAGCAGTTCTTC. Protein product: CSARPSGQASSYNEQFF.

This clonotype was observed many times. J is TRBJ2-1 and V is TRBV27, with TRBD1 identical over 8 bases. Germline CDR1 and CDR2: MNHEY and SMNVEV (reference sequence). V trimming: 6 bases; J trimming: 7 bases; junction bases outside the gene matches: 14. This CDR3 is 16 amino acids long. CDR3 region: CASSSSPGQVQNEQFF. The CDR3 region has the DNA TGTGCCAGCAGCTCCTCGCCGGGACAGGTTCAGAATGAGCAGTTCTTC.

CDR3 loop: CASSIDRAGYNEQFF. CDR3 DNA: TGTGCCAGCAGTATAGACAGGGCTGGTTACAATGAGCAGTTCTTC. J is TRBJ2-1 and V is TRBV27; TRBD1 agrees at 7 bases. The germline gives CDR1 MNHEY, CDR2 SMNVEV (reference sequence). Trimming at V came to 5 bases and at J to 4 bases, leaving 8 bases not matched to a gene. The CDR3 length is 15 residues.

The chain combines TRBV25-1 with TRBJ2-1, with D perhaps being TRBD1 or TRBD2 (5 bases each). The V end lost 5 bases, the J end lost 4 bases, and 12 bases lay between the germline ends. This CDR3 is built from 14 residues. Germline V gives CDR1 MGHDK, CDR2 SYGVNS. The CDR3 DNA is TGTGCCAGCAGTTCTGCCTGGGGGTACAATGAGCAGTTCTTC. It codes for CASSSAWGYNEQFF.

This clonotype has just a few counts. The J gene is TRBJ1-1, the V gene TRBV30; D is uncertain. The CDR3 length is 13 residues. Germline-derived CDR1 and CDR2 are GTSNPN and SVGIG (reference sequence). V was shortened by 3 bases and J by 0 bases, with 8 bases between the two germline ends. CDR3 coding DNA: TGTGCCTGGAGCCGCGGCATGAACACTGAAGCTTTCTTT. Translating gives CAWSRGMNTEAFF.

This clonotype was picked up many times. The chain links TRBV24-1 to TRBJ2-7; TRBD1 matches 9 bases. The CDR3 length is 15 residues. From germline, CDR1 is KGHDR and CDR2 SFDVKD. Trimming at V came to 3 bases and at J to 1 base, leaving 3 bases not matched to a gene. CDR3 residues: CATSDPGQGSYEQYF. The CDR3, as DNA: TGTGCCACCAGTGATCCCGGACAGGGGTCCTACGAGCAGTACTTC.

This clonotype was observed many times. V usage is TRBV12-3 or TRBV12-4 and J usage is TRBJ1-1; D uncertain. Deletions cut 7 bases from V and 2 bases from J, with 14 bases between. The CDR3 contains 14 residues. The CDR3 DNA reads TGTGCCAGCAAGCGGGCGGAATATAACACTGAAGCTTTCTTT. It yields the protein CASKRAEYNTEAFF.

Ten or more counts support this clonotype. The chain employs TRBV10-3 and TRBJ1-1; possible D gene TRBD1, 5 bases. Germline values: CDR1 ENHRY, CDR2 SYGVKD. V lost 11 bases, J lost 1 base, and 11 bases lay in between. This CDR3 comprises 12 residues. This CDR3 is CAARQPNTEAFF. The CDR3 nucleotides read TGTGCCGCCAGACAGCCGAACACTGAAGCTTTCTTT.

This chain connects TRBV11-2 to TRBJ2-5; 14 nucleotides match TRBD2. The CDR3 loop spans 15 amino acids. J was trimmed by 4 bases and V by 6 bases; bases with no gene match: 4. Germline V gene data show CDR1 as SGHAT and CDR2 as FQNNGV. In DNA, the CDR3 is TGTGCCAGCAGGGGACTAGCGGGAGTGCTAGAGACCCAGTACTTC. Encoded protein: CASRGLAGVLETQYF. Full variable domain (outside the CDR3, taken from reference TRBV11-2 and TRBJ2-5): EAGVAQSPRYKIIEKRQSVAFWCNPISGHATLYWYQQILGQGPKLLIQFQNNGVVDDSQLPKDRFSAERLKGVDSTLKIQPAKLEDSAVYLCASRGLAGVLETQYFGPGTRLLVL.

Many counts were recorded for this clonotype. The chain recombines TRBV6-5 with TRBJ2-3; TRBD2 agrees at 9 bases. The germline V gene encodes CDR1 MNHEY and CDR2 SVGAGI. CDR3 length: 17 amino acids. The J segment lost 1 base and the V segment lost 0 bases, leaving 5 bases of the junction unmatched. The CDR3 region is CASSYSMAGGRTDTQYF. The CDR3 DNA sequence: TGTGCCAGCAGTTACTCGATGGCGGGAGGGCGCACAGATACGCAGTATTTT.

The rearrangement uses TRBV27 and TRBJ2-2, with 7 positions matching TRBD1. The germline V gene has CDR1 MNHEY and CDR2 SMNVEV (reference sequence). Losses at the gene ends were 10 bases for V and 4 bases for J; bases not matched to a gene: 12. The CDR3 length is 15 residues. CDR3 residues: CAIGAPDRTTGELFF. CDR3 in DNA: TGTGCCATTGGGGCCCCGGACAGGACCACCGGGGAGCTGTTTTTT.

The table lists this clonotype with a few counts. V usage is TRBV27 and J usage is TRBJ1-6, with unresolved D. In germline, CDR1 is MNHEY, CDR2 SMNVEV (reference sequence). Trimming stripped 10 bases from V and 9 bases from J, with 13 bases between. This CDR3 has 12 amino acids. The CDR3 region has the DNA TGTGCCACGGGCCCACGTGGTTCACCCCTCCACTTT. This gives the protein CATGPRGSPLHF.

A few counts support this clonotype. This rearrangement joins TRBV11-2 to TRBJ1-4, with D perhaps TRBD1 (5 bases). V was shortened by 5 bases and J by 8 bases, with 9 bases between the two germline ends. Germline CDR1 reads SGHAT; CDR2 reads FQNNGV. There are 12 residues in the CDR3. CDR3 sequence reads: CASSRRGEKLFF. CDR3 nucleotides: TGTGCCAGCAGCCGCCGGGGGGAAAAACTGTTTTTT.

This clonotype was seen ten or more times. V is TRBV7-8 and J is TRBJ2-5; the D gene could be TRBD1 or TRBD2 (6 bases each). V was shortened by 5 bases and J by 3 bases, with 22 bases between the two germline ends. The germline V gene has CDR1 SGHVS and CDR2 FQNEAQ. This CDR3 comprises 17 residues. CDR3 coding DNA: TGTGCCAGCAGCCGTAGGGAAGGGGGAGGCGTTAAAGAGACCCAGTACTTC. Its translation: CASSRREGGGVKETQYF.